The clone carrying this T cell receptor (beta chain) appeared a single time. This sample was taken from a study of T cell responses to AZD1222 COVID-19 vaccine. CDR3 size: 14 residues. The germline V and J ends were trimmed by 5 bases and 6 bases, with 16 bases remaining between them. The germline gives CDR1 SGHVS, CDR2 FQNEAQ. Sequencing was performed with immunoSEQ multiplex PCR; in TCRdb, only in-frame clones are kept and a portion is missing. The sample holds roughly 130,000 clones, over 75% seen once. The TCR was taken from an adult in good health. V is TRBV7-8 and J is TRBJ2-5, with D perhaps matching TRBD1 (6 bases). Specimen: peripheral blood, collected on day 0 of AZD1222 vaccination. The CDR3 region is CASSLRDMVQTQYF. The CDR3 DNA follows: TGTGCCAGCAGCCTCCGGGACATGGTACAGACCCAGTACTTC.